This record concerns one T cell receptor beta chain sequence. The antigen remains unidentified. These data come from a study of CD8 T cells in Susac syndrome. General observations from the study: Clonal expansion of Susac CD8+ cells peaked in TEMRA cells, and it also peaked in active patients.

Random hexamers served to reverse transcribe about 0.5 to 1 ug RNA. MiXCR, applied by TCRdb to the immunoSEQ multiplex PCR reads, yields one record per CDR3 protein. The sample shows about 76,000 distinct CDR3 sequences, about 93% of them seen only once. This CDR3 is 15 amino acids long. Trimming left V 5 bases short and J 0 bases short, with 14 bases between. Per germline, CDR1 MNHEY and CDR2 SMNVEV (reference sequence). This chain connects TRBV27 to TRBJ2-7; no firm D call. Sequencing used CD8+ T cells from PBMCs. The clonotype was recovered from a human donor with Susac syndrome. CDR3 DNA: TGTGCCAGCAGTCCCCAGGAGACGATCTCCTACGAGCAGTACTTC. Protein: CASSPQETISYEQYF.